Given below is one T cell receptor beta chain in context. The sample is drawn from a study of technical replicates of blood from several donors. Assay used: immunoSEQ multiplex PCR; TCRdb lists only in-frame clones, some missing. The sample comprises approximately 97,000 clones, 95% to 97% of which are singletons, and 0.3% to 0.45% rests with the top ten. The TCR originated in a human donor in good health. The material sequenced was T cells isolated from PBMCs.

CDR3 sequence: CASGPPKEQFF. For the CDR3, the DNA is TGTGCCAGCGGGCCCCCAAAAGAGCAGTTCTTC. J is TRBJ2-1 and V is TRBV6-6; D is unresolved. This CDR3 spans 11 amino acids. The germline V and J ends were trimmed by 8 bases and 10 bases, with 12 bases remaining between them. CDR1 is MNHNY and CDR2 is SVGAGI in the germline V gene (reference sequence).